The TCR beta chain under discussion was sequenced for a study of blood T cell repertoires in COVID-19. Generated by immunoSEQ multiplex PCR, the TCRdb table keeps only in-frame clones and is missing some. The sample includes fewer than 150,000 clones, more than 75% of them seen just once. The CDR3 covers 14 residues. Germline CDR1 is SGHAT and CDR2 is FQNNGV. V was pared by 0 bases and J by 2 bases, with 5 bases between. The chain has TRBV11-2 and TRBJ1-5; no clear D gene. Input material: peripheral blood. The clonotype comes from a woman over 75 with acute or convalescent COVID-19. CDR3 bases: TGTGCCAGCAGCTTAGAGAGAGGCAATCAGCCCCAGCATTTT. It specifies CASSLERGNQPQHF.